The following is a TCR beta chain sequence with its context. This clonotype appeared a few times. No antigen is known for it. The record has no base qualities; no much larger clone is one base away. For CDR1 and CDR2, the germline V gene lists SGHTA and FQGNSA. Its CDR3 holds 14 amino acids, cysteine through phenylalanine. Only the CDR3 DNA stays, 42 bases, in frame from base 1. The data originate from a study of post-analysis software for immune sequencing data (dated by TCRdb to between 2015 and 2017). With regard to the full study: Recorded disease courses included relapsing-remitting, secondary progressive and progressive-relapsing multiple sclerosis, with some patients lacking subtype annotation. The patient repertoires were set against ten to eleven previously published healthy control repertoires from donors whose ages ranged from roughly 6 to 26 years. A subset of samples was prepared in parallel using single-end sample barcoding, then pooled and co-amplified after Illumina adapter ligation.

TCR beta repertoires were profiled from peripheral blood of 10 to 15 young patients with multiple sclerosis to demonstrate the VDJtools post-analysis software. The multiple sclerosis patients were children and adolescents ranging in age from 6 to 15 years. The full study reports these points: Several TRBV segments, including TRBV5-6, TRBV5-1 and TRBV20-1, were significantly more frequent in patients than controls. The control group was slightly older than the multiple sclerosis patient group. Multiple sclerosis patients had significantly lower normalized Chao1 diversity than controls, a result that suggests substantial peripheral T-cell clonal expansion. Direct clustering with F measure revealed strong co-clustering of samples prepared in the same batch, which led to a batch-effect correction.

Library preparation used PCR. The instrument was an Illumina HiSeq 2500. To reduce PCR and sequencing biases, unique molecular identifiers were incorporated into the TCR beta cDNA libraries. Every 1 to 10 million input T cells yielded approximately 500,000 cDNA molecules, meaning each molecule approximated one T cell. The same protocol used for the earlier healthy control dataset was applied to prepare and sequence the patient libraries. Samples belonging to the same batch were prepared together, multiplexed and sequenced on a shared HiSeq lane. Turning to the authors' computational methods: MIGEC handled the raw barcoded reads, throwing out single-read molecular identifier groups before consensus assembly and CDR3 extraction. Clonotype tables were post-analysed with VDJtools, normalizing diversity by down-sampling all datasets to the smallest sample size. To correct batch-related cross-sample contamination, repertoire overlap clustering matched CDR3 amino acid sequences but not nucleotide sequences. TCRdb cleaned the public reads at Q25 with fastp, built clones with MiXCR and kept in-frame beta chains. Each CDR3 protein appears once, grouped with its most common genes and DNA. The V and J calls and clone size come from TCRdb's table, not from the authors' own analysis. The sample table records roughly 580,000 distinct CDR3 sequences; around 40% of these occur just once. Around 1.7% of the sample rests with the top ten.

The sequenced sample consisted of blood. This receptor chain uses TRBV7-2 and TRBJ2-5, with 10 middle bases fitting TRBD1. The J call is uncertain, as TRBJ2-7 better fits the DNA end. The TCR comes from a girl aged 10-17 years with multiple sclerosis. The nucleotide sequence reads as follows: TGTGCCAGCAGCGAGGACAGGGGGACCCACGAGCAGTACTTC. This sequence encodes CASSEDRGTHEQYF.